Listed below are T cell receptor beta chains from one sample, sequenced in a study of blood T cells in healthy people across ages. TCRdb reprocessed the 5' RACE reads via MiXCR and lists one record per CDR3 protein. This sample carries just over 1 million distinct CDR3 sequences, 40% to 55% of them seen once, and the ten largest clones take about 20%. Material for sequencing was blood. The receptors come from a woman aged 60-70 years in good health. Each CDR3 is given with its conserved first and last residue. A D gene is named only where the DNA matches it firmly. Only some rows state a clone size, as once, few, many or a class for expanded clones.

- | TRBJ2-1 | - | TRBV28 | TGTGCCAGCAGTTTTAGGAGCTTTGATCCCTACAATGAGCAGTTCTTC | CASSFRSFDPYNEQFF
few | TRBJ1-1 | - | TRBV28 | TGTGCCAGCCACCAATTGGGGGGGGACACTGAAGCTTTCTTT | CASHQLGGDTEAFF
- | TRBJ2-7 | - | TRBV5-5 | TGTGCCAGCAGCTCGGGGTTAGACCAAAGGTACGAGCAGTACTTC | CASSSGLDQRYEQYF
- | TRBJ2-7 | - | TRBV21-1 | TGTGCCAGCAGCAAAGGGGGAAAGGACGAGCAGTACTTC | CASSKGGKDEQYF
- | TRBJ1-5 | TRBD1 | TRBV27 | TGTGCCAGCAGTCGAGGGACAGGGGGCAATCAGCCCCAGCATTTT | CASSRGTGGNQPQHF
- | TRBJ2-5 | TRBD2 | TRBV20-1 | TGCAGTGCTCCCGCTTATCGGGGGGATATCCAAGAGACCCAGTACTTC | CSAPAYRGDIQETQYF
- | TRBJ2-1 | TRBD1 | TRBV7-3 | TGTGCCAGCAGCTCCGATTACAGGGGATACAATGAGCAGTTCTTC | CASSSDYRGYNEQFF
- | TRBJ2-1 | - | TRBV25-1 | TGTGCCAGCAGTCGTGATGTCCTCTCAGGTGGTGAGCAGTTCTTC | CASSRDVLSGGEQFF
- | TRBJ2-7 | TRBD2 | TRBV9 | TGTGCCAGCAGCGTAGGCGGGACTAGGGTTGGGGGGATATGGAATGAGCAGTACTTC | CASSVGGTRVGGIWNEQYF
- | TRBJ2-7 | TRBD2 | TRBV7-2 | TGTGCCAGCAGCTTAGCGGGCGGGAGAACGGACGAGCAGTACTTC | CASSLAGGRTDEQYF
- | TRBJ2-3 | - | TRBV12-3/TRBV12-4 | TGTGCCAGCAGGGACCTGGGCGGGTACACAGATACGCAGTATTTT | CASRDLGGYTDTQYF
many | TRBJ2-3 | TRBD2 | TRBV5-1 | TGCGCCAGCAGCACCTTCGGGACTAGCGACACAGATACGCAGTATTTT | CASSTFGTSDTDTQYF
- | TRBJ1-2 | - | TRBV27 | TGTGCCAGCAGTTTTTATGGGCGCAACCCTAACTATGGCTACACCTTC | CASSFYGRNPNYGYTF
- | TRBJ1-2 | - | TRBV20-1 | TGCAGTGCTAGTGGCCGGGACATCTATGGCTACACCTTC | CSASGRDIYGYTF
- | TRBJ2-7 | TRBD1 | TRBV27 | TGTGCCAGCAGTGGGACAGTGGCCTACGAGCAGTACTTC | CASSGTVAYEQYF
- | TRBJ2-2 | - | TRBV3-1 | TGTGCCAGCAGCCTATCGGGGCGGACGGCGAACACCGGGGAGCTGTTTTTT | CASSLSGRTANTGELFF
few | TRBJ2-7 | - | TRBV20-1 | TGCAGTGCTAGAATTCCTGGCTACGAGCAGTACTTC | CSARIPGYEQYF
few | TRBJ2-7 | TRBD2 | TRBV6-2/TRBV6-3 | TGTGCCAGCAGTACCTGGACTAGCGGGAGCTACGAGCAGTACTTC | CASSTWTSGSYEQYF
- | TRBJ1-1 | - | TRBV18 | TGTGCCAGCCCCCGGCAGTTGGACACTGAAGCTTTCTTT | CASPRQLDTEAFF
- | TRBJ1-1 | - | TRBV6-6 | TGTGCCAGCAGTTACTCCGCCTCCGGGACACTCGAAGCTTTCTTT | CASSYSASGTLEAFF
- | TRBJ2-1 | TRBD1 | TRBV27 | TGTGCCAGCAGTTTATTCCAACCGGGACAGGGGTATGAGCAGTTCTTC | CASSLFQPGQGYEQFF
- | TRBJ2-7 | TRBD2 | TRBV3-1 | TGTGCCAGCAGCCAAGAAGCCCCCGGACTAGCGAGAAGCTACGAGCAGTACTTC | CASSQEAPGLARSYEQYF
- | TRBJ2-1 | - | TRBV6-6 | TGTGCCAGCAGACGGGGGAGCGGAGGCTCCAATGAGCAGTTCTTC | CASRRGSGGSNEQFF
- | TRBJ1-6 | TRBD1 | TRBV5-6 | TGTGCCAGCAGCTTGTACCAGGGGGCAACCTATAATTCACCCCTCCACTTT | CASSLYQGATYNSPLHF